Described below is a single TCR beta chain sequence and its context. Its antigen is currently not known. There are no base qualities to consult, and no much larger clone falls within one base. The CDR3 regions of human TCRbeta chains were analyzed by immunosequencing. In the paper's pipeline: Repertoire TCRs were checked for matches against a reference library of SARS-CoV-2-specific TCRs that had been generated using the MIRA antigen-specificity platform. Breadth meant the fraction of unique TCRs that were SARS-CoV-2-associated, whereas depth meant the fraction of total T cells that were SARS-CoV-2-associated. Using the MIRA data, every spike-specific TCR was mapped to the spike region that the TCR reacted to and assigned to either a CD4 or a CD8 class. Log10-transformed breadth and depth values were compared by one-way ANOVA with Sidak's multiple comparisons tests. TCRdb obtained this table from immuneACCESS and retained in-frame rearrangements with V and J assigned. These tables miss some clones; where compared with another copy, unresolved V genes account for less than half of the shortfall, and the remainder is unexplained. D and trimming come from the DNA, and the V and J calls and clone size come from that table. The sample yields 150,000 or so clones; approximately 93% were counted once. The ten largest clones add up to about 0.9% of the sample.

The data stem from a study of T cell responses to AZD1222 COVID-19 vaccine (dated by TCRdb to the early 2020s). Study-wide context: AZD1222 recipients whose second dose came at about 4 weeks and those whose second dose came at about 12 weeks were combined into one group, since spike-specific TCR depth and breadth did not differ between the two schedules. A total of 230 to 250 trial participants underwent TCR sequencing, of whom about 210 had received two doses of AZD1222 and around 26 had received two doses of the MenACWY control vaccine. Trial participants were enrolled by age into subgroups of 18-55, 56-69 and 70-plus years, and 148, 28 and 57 TCR-sequenced participants, respectively, were included in these subgroups. The research as a whole found: The whole spike protein was spanned by vaccine-associated CD4 TCRs, and dominant responses were seen in regions 160-218 and 743-854. Only five to seven AZD1222 recipients were SARS-CoV-2 seropositive at baseline, limiting conclusions about previously exposed vaccinees. Participants were mostly white British and included more females than males, and it was suggested by the authors that clonal diversity may have been underestimated. Because no day 14 peak-response samples were available, the repertoires could be characterized only after the peak T cell response. Epitopes outside the regions mutated in the B.1.351 and B.1.1.7 variants were reportedly recognized by nearly half of the unique spike-specific TCRs. The 56-69-year group was small, and its depth increase did not reach significance, likely because of low power. After two AZD1222 doses, spike-specific TCR breadth and depth were significantly higher than at day 0 and than in MenACWY recipients.

Trimming at the junction amounts to 1 base on V and 9 bases on J, and the germline ends lie 7 bases apart. Looking up the germline V gene (reference sequence) yields CDR1 LGHDT and CDR2 YNNKEL. From the cysteine through the phenylalanine, the CDR3 covers 13 amino acids. The entry retains the CDR3 DNA only, 39 bases that are in frame from base 1. The time point label, read with the paper, signifies: baseline before first vaccination. Vaccinee samples were obtained from the UK trials COV001 and COV002, which included a single-blind randomized controlled phase 2/3 trial of AZD1222 (ChAdOx1 nCoV-19) in healthy adults. For TCRbeta chain sequencing, PBMC samples from trial participants were taken at day 0 and at day 28 after the second dose.

The chain joins TRBV3-1 (or the pseudogene TRBV3-2) to TRBJ1-6, with no confidently assigned D gene. This clonotype was sampled from an adult in good health. Sequenced here: peripheral blood, sampled on day 0 of AZD1222 vaccination. The nucleotide sequence reads as follows: TGTGCCAGCAGCCAAGCGAGAAGTTCACCCCTCCACTTT. It specifies CASSQARSSPLHF.